The TCR beta chain described here comes from a study of pediatric ulcerative colitis. Study-wide points: No controls had the two rectal clonotypes shared by ulcerative colitis patients.

In its sample, this clone was seen a few times. Antigen specificity is unknown. The survey-level immunoSEQ assay was used. TCRdb's table, derived via immunoSEQ multiplex PCR, lists solely in-frame clones and lacks some. The sample includes tens of thousands of clones, over 60% seen only once; the top ten take around 15%. This CDR3 comprises 16 residues. The V end was cut by 6 bases, the J end by 7 bases, with 19 bases between. Germline V CDR1 and CDR2: SNHLY, FYNNEI. During colonoscopy, one to two rectal pinch biopsies were collected. The TCR originated in a boy aged 10-17 years with severe ulcerative colitis. This chain connects TRBV2 to TRBJ1-6, with D perhaps matching TRBD1 (5 bases). What was sequenced was gut tissue. In DNA form, the CDR3 reads TGTGCCAGCAGCAGATTTCTGGGGACGGGGAATTCACCCCTCCACTTT. Its translation is CASSRFLGTGNSPLHF. The full variable domain, with the rest looked up from reference TRBV2 and TRBJ1-6, is EPEVTQTPSHQVTQMGQEVILRCVPISNHLYFYWYRQILGQKVEFLVSFYNNEISEKSEIFDDQFSVERPDGSNFTLKIRSTKLEDSAMYFCASSRFLGTGNSPLHFGNGTRLTVT.